The subject of this entry is one TCR beta chain. The antigen is undetermined. This CDR3 contains 12 residues. Trimming removed 3 bases from V and 5 bases from J, with 7 bases in between. Germline CDR1 reads KGHSH; CDR2 reads LQKENI. All patients were untreated before thyroid surgery. The data stem from a study of metastatic and nonmetastatic thyroid tumors. Background on the study: Where malignant and benign thyroid patients were concerned, repertoires were compared across blood and tumor or nodule tissue.

Study outcomes and limitations: Across blood and tumor, TCR beta diversity in malignant thyroid tumors was reportedly significantly higher than in benign nodules.

In the original processing: For papillary thyroid cancer, a distant-metastasis classifier was constructed from CDR3 differences observed across clinicopathological groups. TCRdb reassembled clones from the PCR reads with MiXCR. The V and J calls and clone size come from TCRdb's table, not from the authors' own analysis. Here the sample spans fewer than 12,000 clones, roughly 28% being singletons. This clonotype was obtained from a female donor with papillary thyroid cancer or a benign thyroid nodule (not recorded which). Some clones in this sample may be carry-over from other donors' samples. Sequences were obtained from tumor tissue. This chain uses TRBV18 with TRBJ1-1, with D unclear. CDR3 region: CASSPELTEAFF. The CDR3 bases are TGTGCCAGCTCACCGGAGCTTACTGAAGCTTTCTTT.